The 16 T cell receptor beta chains given below trace back to one sample, sequenced in a study of blood T cell repertoires in COVID-19. The assay was immunoSEQ multiplex PCR, and TCRdb's table has in-frame clones only and misses some. The data show 68,000 or so clones, with about 86% seen just once and 4.1% held by the top ten. Input material: peripheral blood. The source of these receptors is a man aged 50 to 60 with acute or convalescent COVID-19.

The V and J genes are TRBV19 and TRBJ1-2; 7 bases agree with TRBD1. The J segment lost 1 base and the V segment lost 6 bases, leaving 8 bases of the junction unmatched. Germline V gene sequence: CDR1 LNHDA, CDR2 SQIVND (reference sequence). The CDR3 runs to 15 residues. Written as DNA, the CDR3 is TGTGCCAGTAGGCATCGGACAGGATATAACTATGGCTACACCTTC. Its protein product is CASRHRTGYNYGYTF.

As DNA, the CDR3 is TGTGCCAGCAGCTACTCAGGGTCCGGCTACACCTTC. This codes for CASSYSGSGYTF. The chain employs TRBV7-2 and TRBJ1-2; weak D call: TRBD1 (5 bases). V lost 4 bases to trimming and J lost 8 bases, with 11 bases between them. The CDR3 loop spans 12 amino acids. Germline lookup yields CDR1 SGHTA and CDR2 FQGNSA.

V and J are TRBV12-3 or TRBV12-4 and TRBJ2-2, with D hard to call. The CDR3 contains 11 residues. The ends were cut back, 3 bases at V and 6 bases at J, with 2 bases in the middle. In DNA, the CDR3 is TGTGCCAGCAGTTTCGCCGGGGAGCTGTTTTTT. It is translated as CASSFAGELFF.

The chain combines TRBV7-9 with TRBJ2-7, with TRBD1 matching 10 bases. The CDR3 covers 14 residues. V lost 5 bases and J lost 3; bases outside the gene matches: 4. Germline lookup yields CDR1 SEHNR and CDR2 FQNEAQ (reference sequence). The CDR3 region is CASSRQGARYEQYF. In DNA, the CDR3 is TGTGCCAGCAGCAGACAGGGGGCCCGCTACGAGCAGTACTTC.

The chain combines TRBV7-9 with TRBJ2-5; no reliable D call. The V end was cut by 5 bases, the J end by 1 base, with 11 bases between. The CDR3 is 14 residues long. Germline loops: CDR1 SEHNR, CDR2 FQNEAQ (reference sequence). CDR3 sequence reads: CASSAGLFQETQYF. DNA for the CDR3: TGTGCCAGCAGCGCCGGTCTTTTCCAAGAGACCCAGTACTTC. The whole variable domain, remainder taken from reference TRBV7-9 and TRBJ2-5, is DTGVSQNPRHKITKRGQNVTFRCDPISEHNRLYWYRQTLGQGPEFLTYFQNEAQLEKSRLLSDRFSAERPKGSFSTLEIQRTEQGDSAMYLCASSAGLFQETQYFGPGTRLLVL.

The chain combines TRBV2 with TRBJ1-1, with a tentative D call TRBD1 (6 bases). V lost 10 bases to trimming and J lost 0 bases, with 15 bases between them. Germline V gene sequence: CDR1 SNHLY, CDR2 FYNNEI. The CDR3 runs 14 residues. In nucleotides, the CDR3 is TGTGCCATCGAGACAGGCCGCATGAACACTGAAGCTTTCTTT. Its protein product is CAIETGRMNTEAFF.

J is TRBJ2-4 and V is TRBV18; maybe TRBD2 (7 bases). The CDR3 runs to 15 residues. V gave up 6 bases and J gave up 1 base, with 13 bases separating them. Looked up from germline, CDR1 is KGHSH and CDR2 is LQKENI. CDR3 nucleotide sequence: TGTGCCAGCTCCTCGGGGGGCAACGCCAAAAACATTCAGTACTTC. It specifies CASSSGGNAKNIQYF.

The J gene is TRBJ1-1, the V gene TRBV5-1; TRBD1 matches at 10 bases. The CDR3 is made up of 13 amino acids. J gave up 5 bases and V 4 bases, and 2 bases lay outside the gene matches. Germline values: CDR1 SGHRS, CDR2 YFSETQ. The CDR3 protein is CASSGQGGTEAFF. The DNA of the CDR3 is TGCGCCAGCAGCGGACAGGGGGGGACTGAAGCTTTCTTT.

CDR3 region: CASSSVEGIYNEQFF. The CDR3 nucleotides read TGTGCCAGCAGTTCGGTGGAGGGAATCTACAATGAGCAGTTCTTC. This chain uses TRBV28 with TRBJ2-1, with D possibly matching TRBD2 (6 bases). V was trimmed by 4 bases and J by 3 bases, leaving 13 bases between them. Germline values: CDR1 MDHEN, CDR2 SYDVKM. There are 15 residues in the CDR3.

The J gene is TRBJ1-5, the V gene TRBV12-3 or TRBV12-4; TRBD1 might be the D (5 bases). Trimming removed 2 bases from V and 10 bases from J, with 9 bases in between. The CDR3 sequence is 12 residues long. The DNA of the CDR3 is TGTGCCAGCAGTTTATCGGGGGTACCCCAGCATTTT. This sequence encodes CASSLSGVPQHF.

The V call is TRBV7-9, the J call TRBJ2-1, with 11 bases fitting TRBD2. The CDR3 is made up of 19 amino acids. Germline V gene data show CDR1 as SEHNR and CDR2 as FQNEAQ (reference sequence). V was clipped by 5 bases and J by 0 bases; unmatched bases: 12. CDR3 coding DNA: TGTGCCAGCAGCCCGGAGGGGGGGGGACTAGCGGTCTCCTACAATGAGCAGTTCTTC. Translation: CASSPEGGGLAVSYNEQFF.

The genes are TRBV12-3 or TRBV12-4 and TRBJ2-7, with a weak D call TRBD1 (5 bases). The CDR3 length is 12 residues. Trimming stripped 7 bases from V and 7 bases from J, with 14 bases between. CDR3: CASTALKGEQYF. The DNA of the CDR3 is TGTGCCAGCACCGCGCTAAAGGGGGAGCAGTACTTC.

CDR3 coding DNA: TGTGCCAGCAGCCCGGCGGCTAGCTCCCTGGGTGAGCAGTTCTTC. Amino acids: CASSPAASSLGEQFF. The J gene is TRBJ2-1, the V gene TRBV7-2; a weak D match, TRBD2 (5 bases). The CDR3 spans 15 residues. Germline V gene lookup returns CDR1 SGHTA and CDR2 FQGNSA. V lost 5 bases and J lost 9, with 20 bases in between.

The genes are TRBV11-2 and TRBJ1-2, with D tentatively TRBD1 (6 bases). V lost 6 bases to trimming and J lost 8 bases, with 13 bases between them. The CDR3 runs 12 residues. Germline V lookup: CDR1 SGHAT, CDR2 FQNNGV. The CDR3 loop reads CASSKLGGGYTF. The DNA of the CDR3 is TGTGCCAGCAGTAAGCTTGGGGGCGGCTACACCTTC.

The chain recombines TRBV27 with TRBJ2-3, with D unclear. In germline, CDR1 is MNHEY, CDR2 SMNVEV (reference sequence). V dropped 3 bases and J dropped 0 bases, with 7 bases sitting between them. The CDR3 totals 14 residues. CDR3 amino acids: CASSLRRSTDTQYF. DNA of the CDR3: TGTGCCAGCAGTTTGAGGAGAAGCACAGATACGCAGTATTTT.

The chain recombines TRBV7-8 with TRBJ2-1, with D perhaps matching TRBD1 (5 bases). With 3 bases removed from V and 10 bases from J, the gap between germline ends came to 13 bases. Germline CDR1 SGHVS, CDR2 FQNEAQ. The CDR3 has 13 residues. The CDR3 protein is CASSLGLQGEQFF. The CDR3 DNA reads TGTGCCAGCAGCTTGGGTCTTCAGGGAGAGCAGTTCTTC.